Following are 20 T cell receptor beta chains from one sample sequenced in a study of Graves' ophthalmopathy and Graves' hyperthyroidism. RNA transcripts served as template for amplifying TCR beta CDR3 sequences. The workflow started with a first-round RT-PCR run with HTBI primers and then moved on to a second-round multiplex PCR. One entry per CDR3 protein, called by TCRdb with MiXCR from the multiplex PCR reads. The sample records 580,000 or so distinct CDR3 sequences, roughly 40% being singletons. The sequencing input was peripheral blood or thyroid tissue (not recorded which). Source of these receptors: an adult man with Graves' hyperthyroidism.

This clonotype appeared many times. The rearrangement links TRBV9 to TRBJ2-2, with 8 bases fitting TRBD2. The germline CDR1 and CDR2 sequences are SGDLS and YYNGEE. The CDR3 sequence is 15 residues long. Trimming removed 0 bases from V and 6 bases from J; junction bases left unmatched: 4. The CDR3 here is CASSVVLAGPGELFF. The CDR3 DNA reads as TGTGCCAGCAGCGTAGTGTTAGCGGGGCCCGGGGAGCTGTTTTTT.

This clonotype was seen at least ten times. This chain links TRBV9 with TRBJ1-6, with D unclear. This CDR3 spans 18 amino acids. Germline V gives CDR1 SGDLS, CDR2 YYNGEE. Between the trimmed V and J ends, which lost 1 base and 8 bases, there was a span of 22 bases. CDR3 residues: CASSVSSGLVVGHSPLHF. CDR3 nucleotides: TGTGCCAGCAGCGTAAGCTCCGGCTTGGTCGTTGGGCATTCACCCCTCCACTTT.

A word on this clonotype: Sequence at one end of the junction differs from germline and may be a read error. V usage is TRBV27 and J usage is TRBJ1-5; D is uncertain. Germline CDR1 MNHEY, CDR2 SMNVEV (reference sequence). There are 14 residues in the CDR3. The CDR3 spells CVSSPGYGNQPQHF. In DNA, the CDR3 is TGTGTCAGCAGTCCTGGGTACGGCAATCAGCCCCAGCATTTT.

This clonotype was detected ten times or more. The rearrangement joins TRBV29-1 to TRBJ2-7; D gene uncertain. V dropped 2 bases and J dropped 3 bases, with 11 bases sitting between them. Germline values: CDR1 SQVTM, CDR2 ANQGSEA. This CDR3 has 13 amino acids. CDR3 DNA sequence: TGCAGCGTTGAATCCGAGAACGACTACGAGCAGTACTTC. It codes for CSVESENDYEQYF.

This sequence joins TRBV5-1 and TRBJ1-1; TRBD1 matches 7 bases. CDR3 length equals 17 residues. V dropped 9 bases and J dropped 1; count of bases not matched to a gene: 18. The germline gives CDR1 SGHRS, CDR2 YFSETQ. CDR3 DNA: TGCGCCAACAGAGGGTCGGCAGGGGGGAGGGGGAACACTGAAGCTTTCTTT. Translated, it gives CANRGSAGGRGNTEAFF.

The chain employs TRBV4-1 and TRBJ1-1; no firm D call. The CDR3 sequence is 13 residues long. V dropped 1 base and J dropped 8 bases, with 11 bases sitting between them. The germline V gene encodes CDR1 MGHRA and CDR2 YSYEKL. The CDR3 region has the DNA TGCGCCAGCAGCCAAGTTTGGTCTGGGGAAGCTTTCTTT. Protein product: CASSQVWSGEAFF.

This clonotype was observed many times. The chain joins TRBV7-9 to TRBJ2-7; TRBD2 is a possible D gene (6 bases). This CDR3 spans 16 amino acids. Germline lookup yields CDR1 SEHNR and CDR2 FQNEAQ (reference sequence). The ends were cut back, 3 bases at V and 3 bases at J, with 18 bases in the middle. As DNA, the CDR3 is TGTGCCAGCAGCTTGGTTTCAGGGACTCTCCTCTACGAGCAGTACTTC. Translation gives CASSLVSGTLLYEQYF.

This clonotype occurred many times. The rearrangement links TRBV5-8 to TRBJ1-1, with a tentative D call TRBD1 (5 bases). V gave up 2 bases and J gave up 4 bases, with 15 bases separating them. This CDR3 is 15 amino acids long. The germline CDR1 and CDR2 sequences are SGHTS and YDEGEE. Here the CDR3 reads CASSLLDTSPTEAFF. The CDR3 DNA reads TGTGCCAGCAGCTTACTGGACACATCACCCACTGAAGCTTTCTTT.

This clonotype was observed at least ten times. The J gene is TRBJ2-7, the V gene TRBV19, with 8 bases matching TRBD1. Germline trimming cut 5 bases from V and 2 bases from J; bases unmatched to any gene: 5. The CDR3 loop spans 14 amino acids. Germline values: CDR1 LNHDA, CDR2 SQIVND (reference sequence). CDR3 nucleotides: TGTGCCAGTAGTCCGGGACAGGACGCCTACGAGCAGTACTTC. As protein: CASSPGQDAYEQYF.

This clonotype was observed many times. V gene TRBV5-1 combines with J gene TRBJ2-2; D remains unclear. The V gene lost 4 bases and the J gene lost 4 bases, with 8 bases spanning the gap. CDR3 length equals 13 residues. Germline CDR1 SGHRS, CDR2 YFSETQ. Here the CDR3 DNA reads TGCGCCAGCAGCAATCGACCCACCGGGGAGCTGTTTTTT. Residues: CASSNRPTGELFF.

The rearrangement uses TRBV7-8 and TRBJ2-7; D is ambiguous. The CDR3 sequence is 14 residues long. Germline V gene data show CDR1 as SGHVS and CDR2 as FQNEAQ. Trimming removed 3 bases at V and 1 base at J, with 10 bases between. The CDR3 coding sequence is TGTGCCAGCAGCTTGTCGGTGGCTTCCTACGAGCAGTACTTC. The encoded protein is CASSLSVASYEQYF. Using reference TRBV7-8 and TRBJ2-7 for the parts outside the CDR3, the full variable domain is GAGVSQSPRYKVAKRGQDVALRCDPISGHVSLFWYQQALGQGPEFLTYFQNEAQLDKSGLPSDRFFAERPEGSVSTLKIQRTQQEDSAVYLCASSLSVASYEQYFGPGTRLTVT.

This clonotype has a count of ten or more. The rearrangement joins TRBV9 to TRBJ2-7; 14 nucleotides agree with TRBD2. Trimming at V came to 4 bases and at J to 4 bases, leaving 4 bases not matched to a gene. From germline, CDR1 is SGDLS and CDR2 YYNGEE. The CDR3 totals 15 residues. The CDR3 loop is CASSMGLAGEYEQYF. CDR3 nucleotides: TGTGCCAGCAGCATGGGACTAGCGGGAGAGTACGAGCAGTACTTC.

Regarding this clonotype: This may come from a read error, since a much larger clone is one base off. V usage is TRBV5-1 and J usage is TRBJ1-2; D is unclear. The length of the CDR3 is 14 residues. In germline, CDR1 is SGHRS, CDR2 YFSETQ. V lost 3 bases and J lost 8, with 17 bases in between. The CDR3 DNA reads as TGCGCCAGCAGCTCGAGAGGTAGAGTCTCCGGCTACACCTTC. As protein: CASSSRGRVSGYTF.

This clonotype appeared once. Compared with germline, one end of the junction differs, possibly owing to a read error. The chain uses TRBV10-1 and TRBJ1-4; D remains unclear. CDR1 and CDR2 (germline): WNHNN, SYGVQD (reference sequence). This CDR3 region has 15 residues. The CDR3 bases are TGTGCCAGCAGTGTCCCCCCGGGCAGTAGTGAAAAACTGTTTTTT. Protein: CASSVPPGSSEKLFF.

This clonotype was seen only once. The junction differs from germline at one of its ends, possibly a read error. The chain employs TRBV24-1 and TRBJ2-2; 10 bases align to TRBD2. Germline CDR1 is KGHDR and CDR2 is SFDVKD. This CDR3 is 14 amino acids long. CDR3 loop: CATSGQAGGGEQFF. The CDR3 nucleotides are TGTGCCACCAGTGGTCAAGCGGGAGGGGGTGAGCAGTTTTTT.

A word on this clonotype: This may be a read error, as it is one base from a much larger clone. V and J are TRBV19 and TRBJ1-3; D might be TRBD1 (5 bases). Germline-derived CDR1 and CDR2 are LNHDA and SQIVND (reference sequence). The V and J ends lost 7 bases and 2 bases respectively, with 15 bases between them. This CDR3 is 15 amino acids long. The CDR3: CASTRDHLPGNTIYF. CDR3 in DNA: TGTGCCAGTACTCGGGACCATCTCCCTGGAAACACCATATATTTT.

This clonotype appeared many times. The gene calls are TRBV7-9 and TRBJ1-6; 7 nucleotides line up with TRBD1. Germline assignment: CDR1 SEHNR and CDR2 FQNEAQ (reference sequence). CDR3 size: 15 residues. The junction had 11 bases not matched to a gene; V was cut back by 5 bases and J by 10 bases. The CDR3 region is CASSLAGGERSPLHF. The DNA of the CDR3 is TGTGCCAGCAGCCTGGCAGGGGGGGAACGGTCACCCCTCCACTTT.

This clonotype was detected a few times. Here the CDR3 DNA reads TGTGCCAGCAGCGAAACAGGGGGCAGGTGGGGCACTGAAGCTTTCTTT. Amino acids: CASSETGGRWGTEAFF. This chain links TRBV9 with TRBJ1-1; 9 bases fit TRBD1. The J segment lost 4 bases and the V segment lost 3 bases, leaving 10 bases of the junction unmatched. There are 16 residues in the CDR3. Germline V CDR1 and CDR2: SGDLS, YYNGEE.

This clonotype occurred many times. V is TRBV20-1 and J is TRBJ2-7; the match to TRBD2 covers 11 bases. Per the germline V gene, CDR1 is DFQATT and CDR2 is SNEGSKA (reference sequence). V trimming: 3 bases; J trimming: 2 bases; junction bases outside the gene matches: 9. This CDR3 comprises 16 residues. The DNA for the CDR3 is TGCAGTGCTAGCCAGTTACTAGCGGGAGATACCTACGAGCAGTACTTC. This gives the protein CSASQLLAGDTYEQYF.

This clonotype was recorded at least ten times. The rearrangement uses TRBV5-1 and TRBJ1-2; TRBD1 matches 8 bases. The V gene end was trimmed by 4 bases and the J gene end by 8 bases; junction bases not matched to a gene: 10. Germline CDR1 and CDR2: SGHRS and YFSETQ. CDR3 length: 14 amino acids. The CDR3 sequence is CASSVTGESVGYTF. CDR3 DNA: TGCGCCAGCAGCGTGACAGGGGAGAGCGTCGGCTACACCTTC.